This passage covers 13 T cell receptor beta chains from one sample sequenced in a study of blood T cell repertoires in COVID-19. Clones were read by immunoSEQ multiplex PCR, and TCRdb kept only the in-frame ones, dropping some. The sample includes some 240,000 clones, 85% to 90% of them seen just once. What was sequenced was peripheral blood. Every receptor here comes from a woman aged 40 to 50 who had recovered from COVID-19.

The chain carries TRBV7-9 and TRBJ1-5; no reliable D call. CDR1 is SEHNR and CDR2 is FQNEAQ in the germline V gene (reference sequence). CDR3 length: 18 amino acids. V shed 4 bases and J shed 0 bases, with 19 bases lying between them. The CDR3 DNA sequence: TGTGCCAGCAGCTCCGAGAGGGCCCCGATATATAGCAATCAGCCCCAGCATTTT. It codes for CASSSERAPIYSNQPQHF.

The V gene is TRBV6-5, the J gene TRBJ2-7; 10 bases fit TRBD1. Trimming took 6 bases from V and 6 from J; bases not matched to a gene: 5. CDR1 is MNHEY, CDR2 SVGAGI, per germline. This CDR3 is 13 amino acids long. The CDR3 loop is CASSWTGGFEQYF. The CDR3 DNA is TGTGCCAGCAGCTGGACAGGGGGATTCGAGCAGTACTTC.

The CDR3 reads CASSVGGRDFNNEQFF. CDR3 DNA sequence: TGTGCCAGCAGCGTAGGTGGGAGGGATTTTAACAATGAGCAGTTCTTC. The chain combines TRBV9 with TRBJ2-1; 7 bases match TRBD2. The CDR3 length is 16 residues. CDR1 is SGDLS, CDR2 YYNGEE, per germline. J gave up 5 bases and V 0 bases, and 8 bases lay outside the gene matches.

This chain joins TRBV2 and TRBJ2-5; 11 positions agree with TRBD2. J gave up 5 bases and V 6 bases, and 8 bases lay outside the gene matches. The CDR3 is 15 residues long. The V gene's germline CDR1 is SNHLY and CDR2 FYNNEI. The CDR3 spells CASSVSGGAGETQYF. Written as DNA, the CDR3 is TGTGCCAGCAGCGTTAGCGGGGGGGCGGGCGAGACCCAGTACTTC.

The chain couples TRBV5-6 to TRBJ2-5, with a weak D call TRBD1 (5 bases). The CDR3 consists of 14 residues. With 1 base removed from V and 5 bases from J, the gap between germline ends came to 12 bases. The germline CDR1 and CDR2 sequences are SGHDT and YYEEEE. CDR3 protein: CASSLWGSAETQYF. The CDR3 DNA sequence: TGTGCCAGCAGCTTGTGGGGCTCGGCGGAGACCCAGTACTTC.

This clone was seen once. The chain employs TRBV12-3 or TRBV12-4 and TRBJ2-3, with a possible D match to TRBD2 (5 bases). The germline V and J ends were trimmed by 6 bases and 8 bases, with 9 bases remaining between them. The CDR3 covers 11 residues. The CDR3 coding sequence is TGTGCCAGCAGCTCAGAGGGTACGCAGTATTTT. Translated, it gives CASSSEGTQYF.

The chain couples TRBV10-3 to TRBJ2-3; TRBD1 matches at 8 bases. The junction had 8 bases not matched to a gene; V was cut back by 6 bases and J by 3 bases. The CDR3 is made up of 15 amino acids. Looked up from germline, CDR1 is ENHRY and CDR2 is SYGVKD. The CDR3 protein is CAIRGSGGETDTQYF. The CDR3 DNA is TGTGCCATCAGAGGGTCAGGGGGCGAAACAGATACGCAGTATTTT.

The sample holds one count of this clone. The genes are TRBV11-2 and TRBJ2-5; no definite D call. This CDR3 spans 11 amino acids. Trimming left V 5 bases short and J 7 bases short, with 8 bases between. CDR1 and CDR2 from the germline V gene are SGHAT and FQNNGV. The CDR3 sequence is CASSHGRTQYF. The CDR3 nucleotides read TGTGCCAGCAGCCACGGTCGGACCCAGTACTTC.

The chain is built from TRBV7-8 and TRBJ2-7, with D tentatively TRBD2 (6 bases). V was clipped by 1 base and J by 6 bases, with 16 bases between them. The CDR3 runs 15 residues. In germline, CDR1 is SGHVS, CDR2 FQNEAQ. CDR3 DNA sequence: TGTGCCAGCAGCTTAGATCGGGGAGGCAGACCCGAGCAGTACGTC. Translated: CASSLDRGGRPEQYV.

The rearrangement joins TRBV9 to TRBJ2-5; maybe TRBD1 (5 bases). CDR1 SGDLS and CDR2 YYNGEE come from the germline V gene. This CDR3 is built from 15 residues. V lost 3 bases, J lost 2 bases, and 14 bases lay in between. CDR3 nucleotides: TGTGCCAGCAGCGGACCCGCAAGACAGCAAGAGACCCAGTACTTC. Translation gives CASSGPARQQETQYF.

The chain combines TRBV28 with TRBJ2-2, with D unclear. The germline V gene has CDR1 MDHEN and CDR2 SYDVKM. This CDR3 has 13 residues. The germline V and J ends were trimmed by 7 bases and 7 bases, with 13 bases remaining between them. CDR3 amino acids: CASNSGSFGELFF. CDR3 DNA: TGTGCCAGCAACTCCGGTAGTTTCGGGGAGCTGTTTTTT.

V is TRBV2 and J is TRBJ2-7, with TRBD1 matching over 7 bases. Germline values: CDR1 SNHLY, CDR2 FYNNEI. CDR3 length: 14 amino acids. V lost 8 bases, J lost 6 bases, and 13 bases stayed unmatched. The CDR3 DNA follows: TGTGCCAGCGCGGTGAGGGGGCGCAGACCCGAGCAGTACTTC. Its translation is CASAVRGRRPEQYF.

In nucleotides, the CDR3 is TGTGCCAGCAGCTTAGATCATGACAGGACGGTCACTGAAGCTTTCTTT. This encodes CASSLDHDRTVTEAFF. The chain has TRBV11-3 and TRBJ1-1, with D maybe TRBD1 (6 bases). The CDR3 extends over 16 amino acids. V gave up 0 bases and J gave up 4 bases, with 15 bases separating them. Germline lookup yields CDR1 SGHNT and CDR2 YENEEA.